This TCR beta chain is drawn from a study of blood T cell repertoires in COVID-19. On the study more broadly: Samples representing acute and convalescent COVID-19 were sourced from the United States, Italy and Spain. PBMCs, B-cell-depleted T cells, or T cells provided the cDNA or gDNA that made up the material.

The authors' processing: Estimation of nucleated cell counts was performed using reference gene primer amplification. The repertoire was sequenced with immunoSEQ multiplex PCR; TCRdb's copy has only in-frame clones and lacks some. V and J calls and clone size are given by that table; D and trimming were obtained from the DNA. The repertoire holds about 200,000 clones, with 86% as singletons. This CDR3 is 14 amino acids long. Germline CDR1 GTSNPN, CDR2 SVGIG (reference sequence). V dropped 2 bases and J dropped 10; count of bases not matched to a gene: 13. This receptor was taken from a man older than 75 with acute or convalescent COVID-19. The rearrangement links TRBV30 to TRBJ2-7, with TRBD1 identical over 8 bases. Sequences were obtained from peripheral blood. The CDR3 region is CAWSLWTGNREQYF. The CDR3 nucleotides read TGTGCCTGGAGTCTGTGGACAGGGAATAGGGAACAGTACTTC. The variable domain in full, completed from reference TRBV30 and TRBJ2-7, reads SQTIHQWPATLVQPVGSPLSLECTVEGTSNPNLYWYRQAAGRGLQLLFYSVGIGQISSEVPQNLSASRPQDRQFILSSKKLLLSDSGFYLCAWSLWTGNREQYFGPGTRLTVT.